Each of the 32 T cell receptor beta chains below was sequenced from the same sample in a study of OX40 agonist ivuxolimab in advanced cancers. The protocol was immunoSEQ multiplex PCR, while the TCRdb copy is restricted to in-frame clones and leaves out a portion. The table has around 140,000 clones, about nine tenths seen once. The sample consisted of CD4+ or CD8+ T cells sorted from blood, taken in a trial of the OX40 agonist ivuxolimab. The receptors come from an adult with an advanced solid tumor such as melanoma, head and neck, liver or kidney cancer.

The chain joins TRBV19 to TRBJ1-4; TRBD1 might be the D (5 bases). Germline CDR1 and CDR2: LNHDA and SQIVND (reference sequence). The CDR3 consists of 15 residues. With 5 bases removed from V and 8 bases from J, the gap between germline ends came to 18 bases. The CDR3 region has the DNA TGTGCCAGTAGTTTGCGAGCGGGGCGTCGAGAAAAACTGTTTTTT. It specifies CASSLRAGRREKLFF.

The V gene is TRBV25-1, the J gene TRBJ2-7, with D tentatively TRBD2 (5 bases). The V gene lost 1 base and the J gene lost 2 bases, with 9 bases spanning the gap. The CDR3 is 14 residues long. Germline V gene data show CDR1 as MGHDK and CDR2 as SYGVNS. The CDR3 reads CASSELLGAYEQYF. CDR3 nucleotide sequence: TGTGCCAGCAGTGAATTACTGGGAGCCTACGAGCAGTACTTC.

CDR3 bases: TGTGCCAGCAGTTACGGGGGGGCATCCAAAAACATTCAGTACTTC. Translated: CASSYGGASKNIQYF. The gene calls are TRBV6-5 and TRBJ2-4; D is possibly TRBD2 (7 bases). V was pared by 2 bases and J by 2 bases, with 10 bases between. This CDR3 has 15 amino acids. Germline V gene lookup returns CDR1 MNHEY and CDR2 SVGAGI.

This rearrangement joins TRBV7-6 to TRBJ2-5; 8 bases map to TRBD1. The V segment lost 4 bases and the J segment 2 bases; nucleotides outside the gene matches: 9. Germline CDR1 is SGHVS and CDR2 is FNYEAQ. The CDR3 runs to 16 residues. The CDR3 nucleotides read TGTGCCAGCAGCTCTTACGGGACAGGCTATCAAGAGACCCAGTACTTC. Translation gives CASSSYGTGYQETQYF.

This clone has a single count. V and J are TRBV19 and TRBJ2-4, with TRBD2 matching over 7 bases. Trimming cost V 4 bases and J 6 bases; bases outside gene matches: 3. The germline V gene encodes CDR1 LNHDA and CDR2 SQIVND (reference sequence). This CDR3 spans 13 amino acids. CDR3 nucleotide sequence: TGTGCCAGTAGTACGGGGGGTAGAAACATTCAGTACTTC. Residues: CASSTGGRNIQYF.

V usage is TRBV18 and J usage is TRBJ1-2, with D possibly matching TRBD1 (5 bases). Trimming removed 3 bases at V and 0 bases at J, with 14 bases between. This CDR3 comprises 16 residues. Germline CDR1 is KGHSH and CDR2 is LQKENI. The CDR3 DNA sequence: TGTGCCAGCTCACCCTCTCACACGGGGGCTAACTATGGCTACACCTTC. Its protein is CASSPSHTGANYGYTF.

The CDR3: CASSIRLAGGNEQYF. CDR3 sequence (DNA): TGCGCCAGCAGCATAAGACTAGCGGGAGGGAACGAGCAGTACTTC. This chain uses TRBV5-1 with TRBJ2-7; 14 nucleotides agree with TRBD2. This CDR3 spans 15 amino acids. V trimming: 4 bases; J trimming: 5 bases; junction bases outside the gene matches: 5. The germline CDR1 and CDR2 sequences are SGHRS and YFSETQ. Combining the CDR3 with reference TRBV5-1 and TRBJ2-7 gives the whole variable domain KAGVTQTPRYLIKTRGQQVTLSCSPISGHRSVSWYQQTPGQGLQFLFEYFSETQRNKGNFPGRFSGRQFSNSRSEMNVSTLELGDSALYLCASSIRLAGGNEQYFGPGTRLTVT.

The genes are TRBV5-4 and TRBJ2-1; perhaps TRBD1 as D (6 bases). From germline, CDR1 is SGHNT and CDR2 YYREEE (reference sequence). V lost 4 bases to trimming and J lost 2 bases, with 16 bases between them. The CDR3 contains 16 residues. CDR3 in amino acids: CASSQEYTGTYNEQFF. Here the CDR3 DNA reads TGTGCCAGCAGCCAAGAGTATACAGGGACCTACAATGAGCAGTTCTTC. The full variable domain, its missing parts supplied by reference TRBV5-4 and TRBJ2-1, is ETGVTQSPTHLIKTRGQQVTLRCSSQSGHNTVSWYQQALGQGPQFIFQYYREEENGRGNFPPRFSGLQFPNYSSELNVNALELDDSALYLCASSQEYTGTYNEQFFGPGTRLTVL.

A remark on this clone: An end of the junction does not agree with germline; a read error may underlie this. The rearrangement uses TRBV11-3 and TRBJ2-5; a weak D match, TRBD2 (6 bases). The CDR3 is 16 residues long. Germline V gene lookup returns CDR1 SGHNT and CDR2 YENEEA. The CDR3 spells CASSCRGGTFQEAQYF. DNA of the CDR3: TGTGCCAGCAGCTGTAGGGGCGGGACCTTCCAAGAGGCCCAGTACTTC.

This clone was seen a handful of times. The genes are TRBV5-1 and TRBJ1-1, with 8 bases lining up with TRBD1. The CDR3 extends over 15 amino acids. Germline V gene lookup returns CDR1 SGHRS and CDR2 YFSETQ. The ends lost 4 bases at V and 6 bases at J; junction bases unmatched: 11. Here the CDR3 reads CASSPSTRGLAEAFF. The CDR3 region has the DNA TGCGCCAGCAGCCCTAGCACCAGGGGGCTCGCTGAAGCTTTCTTT.

This sequence joins TRBV28 and TRBJ2-3; D might be TRBD1 (5 bases). Trimming pared 6 bases from V and 10 bases from J, leaving 11 bases between. In germline, CDR1 is MDHEN, CDR2 SYDVKM. The CDR3 runs to 11 residues. The CDR3 region has the DNA TGTGCCAGCAGCCCCCAAGGGGCGCAGTATTTT. This sequence encodes CASSPQGAQYF.

This clone was detected only once. This chain uses TRBV27 with TRBJ1-1; 8 bases match TRBD1. Per germline, CDR1 MNHEY and CDR2 SMNVEV (reference sequence). V lost 4 bases to trimming and J lost 0 bases; unmatched junction nucleotides: 4. This CDR3 is 15 amino acids long. The CDR3 is CASSSRQGMNTEAFF. CDR3 bases: TGTGCCAGCAGTTCCAGACAGGGGATGAACACTGAAGCTTTCTTT.

The chain carries TRBV10-3 and TRBJ2-5; TRBD1 matches at 10 bases. This CDR3 comprises 15 residues. From germline, CDR1 is ENHRY and CDR2 SYGVKD. The V gene end was trimmed by 6 bases and the J gene end by 2 bases; junction bases not matched to a gene: 6. The CDR3 loop is CAIRTGTGDQETQYF. The CDR3 DNA reads as TGTGCCATCAGAACCGGGACAGGGGATCAAGAGACCCAGTACTTC.

J is TRBJ2-1 and V is TRBV2; perhaps TRBD2 as D (6 bases). The germline gives CDR1 SNHLY, CDR2 FYNNEI. Deletions cut 8 bases from V and 2 bases from J, with 13 bases between. This CDR3 region has 14 residues. This CDR3 reads CASRGIGAYNEQFF. CDR3 DNA: TGTGCCAGCCGCGGGATCGGAGCCTACAATGAGCAGTTCTTC.

The genes are TRBV28 and TRBJ1-1; D is possibly TRBD1 (5 bases). In germline, CDR1 is MDHEN, CDR2 SYDVKM. This CDR3 spans 14 amino acids. V was shortened by 3 bases and J by 5 bases, with 13 bases between the two germline ends. Here the CDR3 DNA reads TGTGCCAGCAGTTTTCGGGGCGGAGAGACTGAAGCTTTCTTT. This encodes CASSFRGGETEAFF.

The rearrangement uses TRBV2 and TRBJ1-1; D is unresolved. From germline, CDR1 is SNHLY and CDR2 FYNNEI. The CDR3 extends over 13 amino acids. With 6 bases removed from V and 0 bases from J, the gap between germline ends came to 8 bases. CDR3 nucleotide sequence: TGTGCCAGCAGCCCAGAGATGAACACTGAAGCTTTCTTT. This gives the protein CASSPEMNTEAFF.

In this sample, this clone turned up once. The rearrangement joins TRBV27 to TRBJ1-1; D gene ambiguous. Trimming left V 2 bases short and J 8 bases short, with 9 bases between. The CDR3 contains 12 residues. Germline-derived CDR1 and CDR2 are MNHEY and SMNVEV (reference sequence). The CDR3 nucleotides read TGTGCCAGCAGTTTAGTCAGAGGGGAAGCTTTCTTT. Its protein is CASSLVRGEAFF.

The rearrangement joins TRBV6-5 to TRBJ2-1, with 7 bases lining up with TRBD2. Germline assignment: CDR1 MNHEY and CDR2 SVGAGI. The length of the CDR3 is 15 residues. The trim removed 6 bases at V and 7 bases at J, leaving 12 bases unmatched. The CDR3 coding sequence is TGTGCCAGCAGGAGGGAGGGTTTTTTGTTAAATGAGCAGTTCTTC. Translated, it gives CASRREGFLLNEQFF.

The chain uses TRBV5-1 and TRBJ2-7, with 7 bases lining up with TRBD2. The CDR3 is 16 amino acids. Losses at the gene ends were 2 bases for V and 0 bases for J; bases not matched to a gene: 8. CDR1 is SGHRS, CDR2 YFSETQ, per germline. The CDR3 is CASSFSGPGTSYEQYF. DNA for the CDR3: TGCGCCAGCAGCTTTAGCGGGCCCGGAACCTCCTACGAGCAGTACTTC.

The rearrangement links TRBV7-8 to TRBJ2-2; TRBD2 matches at 14 bases. V dropped 5 bases and J dropped 6; count of bases not matched to a gene: 5. The CDR3 extends over 16 amino acids. The germline V gene has CDR1 SGHVS and CDR2 FQNEAQ. The CDR3 DNA follows: TGTGCCAGCAGCGTTCGACTAGCGGGAGGGCCCGGGGAGCTGTTTTTT. Protein sequence: CASSVRLAGGPGELFF.

The chain recombines TRBV4-2 with TRBJ1-5; unclear D gene. Trimming pared 0 bases from V and 0 bases from J, leaving 15 bases between. Germline CDR1 reads LGHNA; CDR2 reads YNFKEQ. The CDR3 runs 18 residues. CDR3 DNA sequence: TGTGCCAGCAGCCAAGAAGCGAAGGTTTTAAATAGCAATCAGCCCCAGCATTTT. This translates into CASSQEAKVLNSNQPQHF.

This clone has a handful of counts. The chain combines TRBV19 with TRBJ2-1; a weak D match, TRBD2 (5 bases). Germline V CDR1 and CDR2: LNHDA, SQIVND (reference sequence). The CDR3 has 13 amino acids. The V gene lost 3 bases and the J gene lost 5 bases, with 8 bases spanning the gap. CDR3 in amino acids: CASSMAGNNEQFF. CDR3 coding DNA: TGTGCCAGTAGTATGGCGGGTAACAATGAGCAGTTCTTC.

The genes are TRBV5-1 and TRBJ2-2, with 10 bases identical to TRBD2. CDR3 length: 16 amino acids. Germline lookup yields CDR1 SGHRS and CDR2 YFSETQ. The junction had 5 bases not matched to a gene; V was cut back by 2 bases and J by 4 bases. The CDR3 DNA reads as TGCGCCAGCAGCTTACCCGGGACTAGCGCCACCGGGGAGCTGTTTTTT. Translation: CASSLPGTSATGELFF.

This clone was detected only a few times. In nucleotides, the CDR3 is TGTGCCAGCAGCCGTGACAGAAATCAGCCCCAGCATTTT. This codes for CASSRDRNQPQHF. The gene calls are TRBV7-3 and TRBJ1-5, with a tentative D call TRBD1 (5 bases). Trimming took 5 bases from V and 4 from J, leaving 9 bases between them. This CDR3 has 13 residues. Germline CDR1 is SGHTA and CDR2 is FQGTGA.

The V call is TRBV28, the J call TRBJ2-7; D remains ambiguous. The V and J ends lost 5 bases and 2 bases respectively, with 16 bases between them. The germline gives CDR1 MDHEN, CDR2 SYDVKM. The CDR3 contains 15 residues. This chain's CDR3 is CASSLPTATTYEQYF. In nucleotides, the CDR3 is TGTGCCAGCAGTCTCCCGACGGCCACCACCTACGAGCAGTACTTC.

This chain uses TRBV9 with TRBJ2-5, with TRBD2 matching over 16 bases. Trimming cost V 0 bases and J 2 bases; bases outside gene matches: 7. Germline CDR1 reads SGDLS; CDR2 reads YYNGEE. The CDR3 spans 19 residues. The CDR3 sequence: CASSVAWGTSGREQETQYF. CDR3 bases: TGTGCCAGCAGCGTAGCTTGGGGGACTAGCGGGAGGGAGCAAGAGACCCAGTACTTC.

This clone was observed a single time. The chain employs TRBV10-3 and TRBJ2-3; 11 positions agree with TRBD1. The CDR3 is made up of 18 amino acids. J gave up 3 bases and V 1 base, and 9 bases lay outside the gene matches. Germline V gene data show CDR1 as ENHRY and CDR2 as SYGVKD. The CDR3 nucleotides are TGTGCCATCAGTGAGTGGGGAGGTGGACAGGGGGCAACAGATACGCAGTATTTT. Its protein is CAISEWGGGQGATDTQYF.

V usage is TRBV7-9 and J usage is TRBJ1-1; D gene unclear. V was cut by 0 bases and J by 0 bases, with 5 bases left in between. CDR3 length: 14 residues. The germline V gene encodes CDR1 SEHNR and CDR2 FQNEAQ (reference sequence). The CDR3 nucleotides are TGTGCCAGCAGCTTAGCACAGTTGAACACTGAAGCTTTCTTT. Amino acids: CASSLAQLNTEAFF.

The CDR3 DNA follows: TGTGCCATCAGTGAAGGAGCGGGGGATATCCGCTCTGGGGCCAACGTCCTGACTTTC. Translated, it gives CAISEGAGDIRSGANVLTF. This chain connects TRBV10-3 to TRBJ2-6; TRBD2 matches 8 bases. V lost 3 bases and J lost 0; bases outside the gene matches: 10. Germline loops: CDR1 ENHRY, CDR2 SYGVKD. The CDR3 is 19 amino acids.

The chain is built from TRBV28 and TRBJ2-7, with 7 nucleotides matching TRBD1. The V gene's germline CDR1 is MDHEN and CDR2 SYDVKM. CDR3 length equals 15 residues. Unmatched junction bases numbered 9, after V lost 3 bases and J lost 4 bases. The CDR3 sequence: CASSFRPGTDYEQYF. CDR3 bases: TGTGCCAGCAGTTTCCGCCCCGGGACAGATTACGAGCAGTACTTC.

This clone was detected once. The V gene is TRBV14, the J gene TRBJ1-1; no reliable D call. The CDR3 is made up of 15 amino acids. The germline V and J ends were trimmed by 4 bases and 5 bases, with 17 bases remaining between them. In germline, CDR1 is SGHDN, CDR2 FVKESK. CDR3 in amino acids: CASSPQYGIGTEAFF. The CDR3 DNA reads TGTGCCAGCAGCCCTCAATACGGGATAGGTACTGAAGCTTTCTTT.

The sample holds a few counts of this clone. J is TRBJ1-1 and V is TRBV2; no firm D call. Germline lookup yields CDR1 SNHLY and CDR2 FYNNEI. The CDR3 extends over 12 amino acids. Trimming removed 3 bases from V and 7 bases from J, with 9 bases in between. The CDR3 spells CASSDYRGEAFF. The CDR3 DNA is TGTGCCAGCAGTGACTATCGGGGTGAAGCTTTCTTT.